This T cell receptor beta chain is from a study of shared clonotypes between healthy human individuals. Comment on this clone: Its target is not known.

The study's findings and limits: Among the subsets, naive ones generally showed larger estimated richness than memory ones.

Sequencing used immunoSEQ multiplex PCR; TCRdb keeps in-frame clones, though not all of them. The repertoire has about 380,000 clones, about 96% of them found once; the top ten carry 0.25% to 0.35%. Sequences were obtained from memory CD8+ T cells sorted from blood. The subset is: CD45RO+ cells pooled with CCR7-negative TemRA cells. This receptor was identified in a man aged 25-40 years in good health.

CDR3 in amino acids: CASTHLGRTGETQYF. CDR3 in DNA: TGTGCCAGCACCCACCTTGGGAGGACGGGGGAGACCCAGTACTTC. The chain couples TRBV6-6 to TRBJ2-5, with D maybe TRBD2 (6 bases). The V end was cut by 7 bases, the J end by 5 bases, with 20 bases between. This CDR3 has 15 amino acids. Germline loops: CDR1 MNHNY, CDR2 SVGAGI (reference sequence).